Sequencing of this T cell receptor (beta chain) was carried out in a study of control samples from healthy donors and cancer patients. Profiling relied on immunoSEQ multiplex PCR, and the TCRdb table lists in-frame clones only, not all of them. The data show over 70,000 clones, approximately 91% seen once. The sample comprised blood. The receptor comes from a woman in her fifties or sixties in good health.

The CDR3 bases are TGTGCCAGCTCACCATCACAGGACCTTAACTATGGCTACACCTTC. Amino acids: CASSPSQDLNYGYTF. The rearrangement uses TRBV18 and TRBJ1-2; D is perhaps TRBD1 (5 bases). V lost 2 bases to trimming and J lost 1 base, with 11 bases between them. Germline CDR1 is KGHSH and CDR2 is LQKENI. The CDR3 covers 15 residues. The full variable domain, rest sourced from reference TRBV18 and TRBJ1-2, is NAGVMQNPRHLVRRRGQEARLRCSPMKGHSHVYWYRQLPEEGLKFMVYLQKENIIDESGMPKERFSAEFPKEGPSILRIQQVVRGDSAAYFCASSPSQDLNYGYTFGSGTRLTVV.